Listed here are 6 T cell receptor beta chains from one sample, sequenced in a study of beta chain features in type 1 diabetes. Of the isolated RNA, all was reverse transcribed, and so the sequenced material was expressed TCRB transcripts. Repertoires were generated with immunoSEQ multiplex PCR, while TCRdb's copy carries only in-frame clones and drops some. The repertoire holds around 180,000 clones, around 8% seen once, with approximately 0.87% in the top ten. Study findings and constraints: Type 1 diabetes patients had TCRB CDR3s that were shorter (moderately but significantly so) in all four CD4+ subsets.

These TCRs are of unknown antigen specificity. Source material: central memory CD4+ T cells from blood. Source of these receptors: a woman aged 35 to 49 with type 1 diabetes.

This clone was found a few times. CDR3 sequence reads: CASSPEAGYGYTF. The CDR3 DNA reads TGTGCCAGCTCACCGGAGGCCGGCTATGGCTACACCTTC. The chain carries TRBV18 and TRBJ1-2; D not certain. V was clipped by 3 bases and J by 4 bases, with 9 bases between them. Germline CDR1 reads KGHSH; CDR2 reads LQKENI. The CDR3 runs to 13 residues. The full variable domain, completed using reference TRBV18 and TRBJ1-2, is NAGVMQNPRHLVRRRGQEARLRCSPMKGHSHVYWYRQLPEEGLKFMVYLQKENIIDESGMPKERFSAEFPKEGPSILRIQQVVRGDSAAYFCASSPEAGYGYTFGSGTRLTVV.

Points on this clone: Additional DNA sequences in this sample encode the identical CDR3. The J gene is TRBJ2-3, the V gene TRBV11-3; possible D gene TRBD1, 5 bases. The CDR3 is 13 residues long. The V end was cut by 1 base, the J end by 3 bases, with 5 bases between. CDR1 and CDR2 (germline): SGHNT, YENEEA. The CDR3 DNA reads as TGTGCCAGCAGCTTAGGACAGACAGATACGCAGTATTTT. It encodes CASSLGQTDTQYF.

This chain uses TRBV27 with TRBJ1-1, with 9 bases lining up with TRBD1. The CDR3 spans 18 residues. The germline V gene encodes CDR1 MNHEY and CDR2 SMNVEV (reference sequence). The J segment lost 5 bases and the V segment lost 4 bases, leaving 17 bases of the junction unmatched. CDR3 nucleotide sequence: TGTGCCAGCAGTTCGCGGAACAGGGGGCTTGTTGCGGGAACTGAAGCTTTCTTT. As protein: CASSSRNRGLVAGTEAFF.

A few counts support this clone. This chain links TRBV10-3 with TRBJ2-2; tentatively, D is TRBD1 (6 bases). The CDR3 has 15 residues. Trimming cost V 8 bases and J 0 bases, with 13 bases left between them. Germline loops: CDR1 ENHRY, CDR2 SYGVKD. CDR3 DNA: TGTGCCATCGGCCACAGGGTTTCGAACACCGGGGAGCTGTTTTTT. This gives the protein CAIGHRVSNTGELFF.

This clone was detected a few times. The CDR3 here is CASSPGTGGQGEQFF. CDR3 DNA sequence: TGCGCCAGCAGCCCGGGGACAGGGGGCCAGGGTGAGCAGTTCTTC. This chain joins TRBV5-1 and TRBJ2-1; 12 positions match TRBD1. Germline CDR1 SGHRS, CDR2 YFSETQ. V gave up 4 bases and J gave up 9 bases; unmatched junction bases: 8. The CDR3 loop spans 15 amino acids.

There are a few counts of this clone. J is TRBJ1-1 and V is TRBV6-6; unclear D gene. V gave up 2 bases and J gave up 7 bases, with 8 bases separating them. This CDR3 region has 12 residues. Germline V CDR1 and CDR2: MNHNY, SVGAGI (reference sequence). The CDR3 DNA sequence: TGTGCCAGCAGTTACGGGGAGAGTGAAGCTTTCTTT. It is translated as CASSYGESEAFF.